Below, 5 T cell receptor beta chains from the same sample are listed, as sequenced in a study of blood T cells in healthy people across ages. The use of a sample-barcoded 5' primer and a J-beta primer mix characterized a second PCR of roughly 7 to 11 cycles. TCRdb used MiXCR to reprocess the 5' RACE reads, holding one entry per CDR3 protein. This sample has 950,000 to 1,200,000 distinct CDR3 sequences; 35% to 40% occur once, and the top ten carry 13%. Sequencing used blood. Receptors were obtained from a man between 18 and 35 years old in good health.

This clonotype has more than one count but fewer than ten. The rearrangement links TRBV12-5 to TRBJ2-1; 9 bases line up with TRBD1. The V gene's germline CDR1 is LGHNT and CDR2 FRNRAP. Unmatched junction bases numbered 8, after V lost 1 base and J lost 10 bases. There are 15 residues in the CDR3. CDR3 amino acids: CASGLAPGQGGEQFF. The DNA for the CDR3 is TGTGCTAGTGGTTTGGCTCCGGGACAGGGAGGGGAGCAGTTCTTC.

This chain connects TRBV4-1 to TRBJ2-3; TRBD2 matches 7 bases. This CDR3 spans 18 amino acids. Looked up from germline, CDR1 is MGHRA and CDR2 is YSYEKL. V gave up 1 base and J gave up 5 bases; unmatched junction bases: 15. The CDR3 DNA reads TGCGCCAGCAGCCAAGCTCTCTCTGGGGGGGGGAGTCAAGATACGCAGTATTTT. Translation: CASSQALSGGGSQDTQYF.

The table lists this clonotype with a few counts. The V and J genes are TRBV5-1 and TRBJ2-3, with 8 bases matching TRBD2. The CDR3 totals 18 residues. Trimming at V came to 4 bases and at J to 2 bases, leaving 15 bases not matched to a gene. Germline CDR1 reads SGHRS; CDR2 reads YFSETQ. The CDR3 loop reads CASSRRVLGGGTTDTQYF. The CDR3 nucleotides are TGCGCCAGCAGCAGGAGGGTTCTAGGCGGGGGGACCACAGATACGCAGTATTTT.

As for this clonotype: One junction end does not reproduce the germline sequence, and a read error may be involved. The chain uses TRBV20-1 and TRBJ1-4; the D is unclear. Per the germline V gene, CDR1 is DFQATT and CDR2 is SNEGSKA (reference sequence). CDR3 size: 14 residues. This CDR3 is CSAGGGGGGEELFF. The CDR3 DNA follows: TGCAGTGCTGGAGGAGGCGGTGGAGGTGAAGAACTGTTTTTT.

The CDR3: CASSQDGGIGQYF. The CDR3 nucleotides read TGCGCCAGCAGCCAAGATGGGGGCATCGGGCAGTATTTT. This chain uses TRBV4-3 with TRBJ2-3; TRBD1 might be the D (6 bases). This CDR3 is 13 amino acids long. V was clipped by 0 bases and J by 11 bases, with 12 bases between them. Germline values: CDR1 LGHNA, CDR2 YSLEER.